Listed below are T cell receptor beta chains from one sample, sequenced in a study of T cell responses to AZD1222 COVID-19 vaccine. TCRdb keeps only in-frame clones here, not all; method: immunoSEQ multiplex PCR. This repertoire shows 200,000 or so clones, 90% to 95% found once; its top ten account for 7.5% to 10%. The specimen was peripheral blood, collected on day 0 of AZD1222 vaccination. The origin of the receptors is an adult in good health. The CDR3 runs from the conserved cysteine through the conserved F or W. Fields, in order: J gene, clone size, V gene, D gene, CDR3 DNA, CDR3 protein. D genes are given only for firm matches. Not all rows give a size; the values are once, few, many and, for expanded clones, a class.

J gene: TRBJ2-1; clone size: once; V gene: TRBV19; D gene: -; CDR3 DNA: TGTGCCAGTAGTATTTTGGAAGCCTACAATGAGCAGTTCTTC; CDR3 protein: CASSILEAYNEQFF
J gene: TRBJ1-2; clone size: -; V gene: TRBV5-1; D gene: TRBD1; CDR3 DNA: TGCGCCAGCAGCAAGGGACAGGGCGCCCCCTATGGCTACACCTTC; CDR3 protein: CASSKGQGAPYGYTF
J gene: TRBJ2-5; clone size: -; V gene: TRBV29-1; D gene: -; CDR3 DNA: TGCAGCGTTGAACGGGGGGCCCAAGAGACCCAGTACTTC; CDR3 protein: CSVERGAQETQYF
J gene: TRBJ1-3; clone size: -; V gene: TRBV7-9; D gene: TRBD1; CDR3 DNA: TGTGCCAGCAGCTTAGCTGGGACAGGTGGAAACACCATATATTTT; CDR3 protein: CASSLAGTGGNTIYF
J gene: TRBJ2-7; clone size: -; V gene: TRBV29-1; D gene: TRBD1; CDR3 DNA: TGCAGCGTTCGGACAGGGGTCTACGAGCAGTACTTC; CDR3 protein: CSVRTGVYEQYF
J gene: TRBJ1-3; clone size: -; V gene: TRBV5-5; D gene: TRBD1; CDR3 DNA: TGTGCCAGCAGCCAGGGGACAGCAGGAAACACCATATATTTT; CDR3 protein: CASSQGTAGNTIYF
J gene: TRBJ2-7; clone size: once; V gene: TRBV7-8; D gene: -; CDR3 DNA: TGTGCCGGCAGCTCAGTGGATACTATCTCCTACGAGCAGTACTTC; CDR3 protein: CAGSSVDTISYEQYF
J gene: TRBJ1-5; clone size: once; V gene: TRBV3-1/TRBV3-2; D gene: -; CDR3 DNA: TGTGCCAGCAGCCAAGCGCCAGGATATGGTCAGCCCCAGCATTTT; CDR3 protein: CASSQAPGYGQPQHF
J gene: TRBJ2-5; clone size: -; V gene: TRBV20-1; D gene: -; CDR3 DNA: TGCAGTGCTACCATCCAAGAGACCCAGTACTTC; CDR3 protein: CSATIQETQYF
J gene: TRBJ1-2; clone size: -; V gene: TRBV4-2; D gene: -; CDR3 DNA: TGTGCCAGCAGCCAAGGCGACACCTATGGCTACACCTTC; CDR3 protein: CASSQGDTYGYTF
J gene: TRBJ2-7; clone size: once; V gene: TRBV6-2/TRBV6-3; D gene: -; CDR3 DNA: TGTGCCAGCAGTGGGAGTTCTCCCTACGAGCAGTACTTC; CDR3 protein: CASSGSSPYEQYF
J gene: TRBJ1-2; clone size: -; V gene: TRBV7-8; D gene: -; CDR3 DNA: TGTGCCAGCAGCTTGGACAGCGGGGCTATTGGCTACACCTTC; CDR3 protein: CASSLDSGAIGYTF
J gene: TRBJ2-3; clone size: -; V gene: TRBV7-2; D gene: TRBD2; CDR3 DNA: TGTGCCAGCAGCCCGGGGACTAGATTTCAGAGTACGCAGTATTTT; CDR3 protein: CASSPGTRFQSTQYF
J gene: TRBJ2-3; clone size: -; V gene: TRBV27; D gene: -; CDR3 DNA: TGTGCCAGCAGTCCAACCCCCCAAGGCACAGATACGCAGTATTTT; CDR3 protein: CASSPTPQGTDTQYF
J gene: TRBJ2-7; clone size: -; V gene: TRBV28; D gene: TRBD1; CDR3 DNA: TGTGCCAGCTGGGCACAGGGGGTCTACGAGCAGTACTTC; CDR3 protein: CASWAQGVYEQYF
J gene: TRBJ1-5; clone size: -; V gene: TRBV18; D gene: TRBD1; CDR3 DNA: TGTGCCAGCTCACTTTCGACAGGGGGGAATCAGCCCCAGCATTTT; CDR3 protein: CASSLSTGGNQPQHF